This T cell receptor (beta chain) was obtained from a study of T cell clones after liver transplantation. Study as a whole: Graft-donor-reactive sequences were compared with third-party-reactive TCRbeta sequences from pre-transplant mixed lymphocyte reactions.

Only in-frame clones appear in the TCRdb table, and some are missing; sequencing was by immunoSEQ multiplex PCR. The table records over 15,000 clones, more than 75% of them present only once. The V and J ends lost 2 bases and 8 bases, in that order; junction bases with no gene match: 4. Germline V gives CDR1 KGHSH, CDR2 LQKENI. CDR3 length equals 14 residues. Sorting of unstimulated PBMCs yielded separate CD3+CD4+ and CD3+CD8+ fractions. This clone was found once. V and J are TRBV18 and TRBJ1-2; 11 bases line up with TRBD1. This specimen was CD8+ T cells from blood, taken 48 months after liver transplant. The TCR was taken from a human patient who received a liver transplant. Part of the T cell pool may stem from the graft donor. This CDR3 reads CASSPGQGADGYTF. The DNA for the CDR3 is TGTGCCAGCTCACCAGGACAGGGGGCGGACGGCTACACCTTC.